Below, 20 T cell receptor beta chains from the same sample are listed, as sequenced in a study of cytomegalovirus exposure and HLA in healthy donors. Primers: 60 Vbeta forward and 13 Jbeta reverse. Clones were read by immunoSEQ multiplex PCR, and TCRdb kept only the in-frame ones, dropping some. The sample lists about 110,000 clones, approximately 82% occurring once. Sequenced input: PBMCs. The receptors come from a man aged 25 to 45 in good health and CMV-seropositive.

The rearrangement joins TRBV2 to TRBJ1-2; 9 bases align to TRBD1. The junction had 9 bases not matched to a gene; V was cut back by 3 bases and J by 4 bases. Looked up from germline, CDR1 is SNHLY and CDR2 is FYNNEI. CDR3 length: 16 residues. The CDR3 nucleotides read TGTGCCAGCAGTGAGGGGTACAGGGGGCGAATCTATGGCTACACCTTC. Translation gives CASSEGYRGRIYGYTF.

The gene calls are TRBV11-2 and TRBJ1-1; D remains unclear. The CDR3 has 13 residues. CDR1 and CDR2 from the germline V gene are SGHAT and FQNNGV. Trimming took 2 bases from V and 11 from J, leaving 15 bases between them. The CDR3 protein is CASSLRRGSGAFF. CDR3 bases: TGTGCCAGCAGCTTACGTCGAGGGTCTGGGGCTTTCTTT.

This chain joins TRBV28 and TRBJ1-2, with D tentatively TRBD1 (6 bases). V lost 4 bases, J lost 3 bases, and 6 bases lay in between. Per germline, CDR1 MDHEN and CDR2 SYDVKM. This CDR3 is built from 12 residues. In DNA, the CDR3 is TGTGCCAGCAGTTACAGGGACTATGGCTACACCTTC. Its protein is CASSYRDYGYTF.

The chain uses TRBV6-4 and TRBJ2-2, with a tentative D call TRBD2 (6 bases). This CDR3 region has 14 residues. The V gene's germline CDR1 is MRHNA and CDR2 SNTAGT. Between the trimmed V and J ends, which lost 3 bases and 4 bases, there was a span of 9 bases. CDR3: CASSERGTTGELFF. In nucleotides, the CDR3 is TGTGCCAGCAGTGAGCGGGGAACCACCGGGGAGCTGTTTTTT.

V is TRBV10-3 and J is TRBJ1-6; 7 nucleotides match TRBD1. CDR1 is ENHRY and CDR2 is SYGVKD in the germline V gene. CDR3 size: 15 residues. V lost 4 bases, J lost 7 bases, and 7 bases stayed unmatched. For the CDR3, the DNA is TGTGCCATCAGTGCGCTACAGGGGCGGAATTCACCCCTCCACTTT. Amino acids: CAISALQGRNSPLHF.

This clone was picked up one time. The rearrangement joins TRBV4-2 to TRBJ1-2; D gene uncertain. Germline CDR1 is LGHNA and CDR2 is YNFKEQ. The CDR3 runs 13 residues. V was trimmed by 3 bases and J by 8 bases, leaving 13 bases between them. CDR3 DNA sequence: TGTGCCAGCAGCCAGGTCTCGGAGGAGGGCTACACCTTC. Protein product: CASSQVSEEGYTF.

The chain couples TRBV4-2 to TRBJ1-1; no firm D call. Germline V gene sequence: CDR1 LGHNA, CDR2 YNFKEQ. The CDR3 contains 12 residues. V was cut by 3 bases and J by 9 bases, with 11 bases left in between. The CDR3 spells CASSQSRLKAFF. As DNA, the CDR3 is TGTGCCAGCAGCCAGTCCAGGTTAAAAGCTTTCTTT.

The V and J genes are TRBV30 and TRBJ2-7, with TRBD1 matching over 8 bases. Germline CDR1 and CDR2: GTSNPN and SVGIG (reference sequence). The length of the CDR3 is 13 residues. The trim removed 0 bases at V and 6 bases at J, leaving 4 bases unmatched. The CDR3 nucleotides read TGTGCCTGGAGTGTACAGGGGGGAGTCGAGCAGTACTTC. It specifies CAWSVQGGVEQYF.

With regard to this clone: The sample has other DNA sequences that encode this CDR3 too. The chain couples TRBV5-4 to TRBJ2-5; D is possibly TRBD2 (6 bases). The CDR3 length is 16 residues. The V gene lost 0 bases and the J gene lost 5 bases, with 17 bases spanning the gap. Germline CDR1 is SGHNT and CDR2 is YYREEE (reference sequence). As DNA, the CDR3 is TGTGCCAGCAGCTTGGACTTGGGAGGAACTGGGGAGACCCAGTACTTC. This sequence encodes CASSLDLGGTGETQYF.

The chain couples TRBV6-6 to TRBJ2-2; D call uncertain. The CDR3 consists of 13 residues. In germline, CDR1 is MNHNY, CDR2 SVGAGI (reference sequence). Trimming took off 6 bases at V and 2 bases at J, with 7 bases between the two ends. The CDR3 is CASRLSNTGELFF. The CDR3, as DNA: TGTGCCAGCAGGCTATCAAACACCGGGGAGCTGTTTTTT.

The rearrangement links TRBV29-1 to TRBJ2-2; 12 bases fit TRBD1. J was trimmed by 6 bases and V by 7 bases; bases with no gene match: 6. This CDR3 is built from 14 residues. Germline CDR1 is SQVTM and CDR2 is ANQGSEA. CDR3: CSAGTGGLAGELFF. CDR3 DNA sequence: TGCAGCGCTGGGACAGGGGGCTTAGCCGGGGAGCTGTTTTTT.

The gene calls are TRBV28 and TRBJ2-5, with TRBD1 as a possible D gene (6 bases). Trimming left V 9 bases short and J 4 bases short, with 12 bases between. The CDR3 is 12 residues long. CDR1 MDHEN and CDR2 SYDVKM come from the germline V gene. CDR3 loop: CASWTASETQYF. CDR3 nucleotide sequence: TGTGCCAGTTGGACAGCCTCAGAGACCCAGTACTTC.

The rearrangement links TRBV15 to TRBJ1-3; 7 bases agree with TRBD1. Germline V gives CDR1 LNHNV, CDR2 YYDKDF (reference sequence). J was trimmed by 2 bases and V by 5 bases; bases with no gene match: 3. The CDR3 is 14 amino acids. DNA of the CDR3: TGTGCCACCAGCGTTGACAGGGCTGGAAACACCATATATTTT. It is translated as CATSVDRAGNTIYF.

The chain combines TRBV2 with TRBJ2-5; D gene ambiguous. The length of the CDR3 is 14 residues. V lost 1 base and J lost 7, with 13 bases in between. Germline V CDR1 and CDR2: SNHLY, FYNNEI. The CDR3 spells CASSEGPVEVTQYF. DNA for the CDR3: TGTGCCAGCAGTGAAGGTCCAGTCGAGGTGACCCAGTACTTC.

The gene calls are TRBV27 and TRBJ2-5; TRBD1 matches 7 bases. The length of the CDR3 is 16 residues. V trimming: 2 bases; J trimming: 2 bases; junction bases outside the gene matches: 8. Looked up from germline, CDR1 is MNHEY and CDR2 is SMNVEV (reference sequence). For the CDR3, the DNA is TGTGCCAGCAGTTTACTTTTGAGGGGGCGGCAAGAGACCCAGTACTTC. Protein: CASSLLLRGRQETQYF.

The rearrangement links TRBV11-2 to TRBJ2-7; 12 nucleotides line up with TRBD2. V trimming: 4 bases; J trimming: 1 base; junction bases outside the gene matches: 8. CDR3 length: 17 residues. Per germline, CDR1 SGHAT and CDR2 FQNNGV. CDR3 region: CASSSKNGLAGSYEQYV. For the CDR3, the DNA is TGTGCCAGCAGCTCCAAAAACGGACTAGCGGGATCCTACGAGCAGTACGTC.

The chain employs TRBV5-6 and TRBJ2-2; 8 bases fit TRBD2. The CDR3 is 16 residues long. CDR1 is SGHDT and CDR2 is YYEEEE in the germline V gene. V was pared by 1 base and J by 3 bases, with 5 bases of the junction left unmatched. In DNA, the CDR3 is TGTGCCAGCAGCTTGCTGCGGCGGGGGGACACCGGGGAGCTGTTTTTT. Amino acids: CASSLLRRGDTGELFF.

The chain uses TRBV28 and TRBJ2-5; D might be TRBD2 (6 bases). Trimming cost V 7 bases and J 5 bases, with 20 bases left between them. This CDR3 is built from 15 residues. Germline-derived CDR1 and CDR2 are MDHEN and SYDVKM. For the CDR3, the DNA is TGTGCCAGCAACCCTCATACCAGTGGGGGGGAGACCCAGTACTTC. Its protein product is CASNPHTSGGETQYF.

J is TRBJ2-6 and V is TRBV10-3, with TRBD1 as a possible D gene (5 bases). The CDR3 consists of 16 residues. Per germline, CDR1 ENHRY and CDR2 SYGVKD. V shed 2 bases and J shed 0 bases, with 8 bases lying between them. CDR3 DNA: TGTGCCATCAGTGAGAACAGGATCTCTGGGGCCAACGTCCTGACTTTC. It codes for CAISENRISGANVLTF.

The chain recombines TRBV18 with TRBJ1-1; possibly TRBD1 for D (6 bases). The CDR3 has 15 residues. V was shortened by 4 bases and J by 4 bases, with 16 bases between the two germline ends. Germline CDR1 KGHSH, CDR2 LQKENI. CDR3 in DNA: TGTGCCAGCTCACTGACGGGACAAATGAGCACTGAAGCTTTCTTT. Translated, it gives CASSLTGQMSTEAFF.